This T cell receptor (beta chain) is drawn from a study of cytomegalovirus exposure and HLA in healthy donors. 13 Jbeta primers and 60 Vbeta primers were used for the PCR. Method: immunoSEQ multiplex PCR; TCRdb's copy keeps in-frame clones and lacks some. In the table there are approximately 130,000 clones, approximately 9% of which are singletons. This clone came up a few times. The sample consisted of PBMCs. The receptor comes from a woman aged 40 to 49 in good health and CMV-seropositive.

The CDR3 nucleotides are TGTGCCAGCAGCTTGGCCGGTGGGCCGGAAGCTTTCTTT. It yields the protein CASSLAGGPEAFF. The J gene is TRBJ1-1, the V gene TRBV5-4; no clear D. CDR1 and CDR2 from the germline V gene are SGHNT and YYREEE (reference sequence). Trimming removed 0 bases at V and 8 bases at J, with 11 bases between. This CDR3 region has 13 residues. Full variable domain (outside the CDR3, taken from reference TRBV5-4 and TRBJ1-1): ETGVTQSPTHLIKTRGQQVTLRCSSQSGHNTVSWYQQALGQGPQFIFQYYREEENGRGNFPPRFSGLQFPNYSSELNVNALELDDSALYLCASSLAGGPEAFFGQGTRLTVV.